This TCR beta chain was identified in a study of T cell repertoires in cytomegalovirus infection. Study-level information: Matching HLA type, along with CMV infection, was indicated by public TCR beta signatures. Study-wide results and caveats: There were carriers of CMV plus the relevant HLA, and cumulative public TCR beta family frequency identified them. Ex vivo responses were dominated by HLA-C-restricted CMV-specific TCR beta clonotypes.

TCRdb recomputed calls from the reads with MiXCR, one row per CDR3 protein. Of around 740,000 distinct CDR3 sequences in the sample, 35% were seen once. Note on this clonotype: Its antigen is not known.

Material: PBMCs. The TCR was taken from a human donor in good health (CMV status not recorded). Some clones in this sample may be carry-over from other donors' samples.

The CDR3 reads CASSSPGLAVETQYF. As DNA, the CDR3 is TGTGCCAGCAGTTCGCCGGGACTAGCTGTAGAGACCCAGTACTTC. The chain is built from TRBV12-3 or TRBV12-4 and TRBJ2-5; 9 bases are a match to TRBD2. V was clipped by 4 bases and J by 4 bases; unmatched bases: 7. The CDR3 sequence is 15 residues long.